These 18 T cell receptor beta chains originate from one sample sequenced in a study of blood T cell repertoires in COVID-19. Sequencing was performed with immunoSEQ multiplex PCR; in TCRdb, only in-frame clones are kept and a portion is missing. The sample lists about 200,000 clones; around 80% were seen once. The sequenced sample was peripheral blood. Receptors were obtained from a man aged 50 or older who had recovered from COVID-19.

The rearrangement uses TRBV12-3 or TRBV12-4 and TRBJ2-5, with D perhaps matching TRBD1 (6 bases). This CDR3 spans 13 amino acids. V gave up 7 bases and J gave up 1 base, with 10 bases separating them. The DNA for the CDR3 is TGTGCCAGCACCAACAGGGCCCAAGAGACCCAGTACTTC. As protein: CASTNRAQETQYF.

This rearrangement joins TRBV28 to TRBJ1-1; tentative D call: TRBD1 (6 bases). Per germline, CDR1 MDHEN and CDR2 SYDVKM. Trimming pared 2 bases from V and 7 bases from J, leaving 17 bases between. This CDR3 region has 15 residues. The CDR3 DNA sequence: TGTGCCAGCAGTTTAGCCTCGGGACACGGGATTGAAGCTTTCTTT. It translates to CASSLASGHGIEAFF.

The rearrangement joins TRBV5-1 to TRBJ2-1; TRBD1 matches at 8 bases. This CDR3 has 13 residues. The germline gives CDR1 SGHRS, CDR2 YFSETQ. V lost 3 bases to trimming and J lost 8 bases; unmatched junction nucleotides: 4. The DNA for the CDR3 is TGCGCCAGCAGCTCGGTACAGGGGGATGAGCAGTTCTTC. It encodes CASSSVQGDEQFF.

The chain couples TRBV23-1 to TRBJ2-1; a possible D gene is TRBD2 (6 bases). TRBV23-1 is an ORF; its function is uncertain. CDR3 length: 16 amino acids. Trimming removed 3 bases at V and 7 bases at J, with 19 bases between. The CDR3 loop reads CASSQAETSLFNEQFF. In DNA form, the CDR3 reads TGCGCCAGCAGTCAGGCTGAGACTAGTCTATTTAATGAGCAGTTCTTC.

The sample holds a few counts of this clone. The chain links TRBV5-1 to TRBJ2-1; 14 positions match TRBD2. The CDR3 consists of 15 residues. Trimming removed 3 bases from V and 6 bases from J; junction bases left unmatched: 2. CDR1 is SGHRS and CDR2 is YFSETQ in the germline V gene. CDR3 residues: CASSSGLAGGNEQFF. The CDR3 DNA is TGCGCCAGCAGCTCCGGACTAGCGGGAGGCAATGAGCAGTTCTTC. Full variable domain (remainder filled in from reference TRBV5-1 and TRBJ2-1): KAGVTQTPRYLIKTRGQQVTLSCSPISGHRSVSWYQQTPGQGLQFLFEYFSETQRNKGNFPGRFSGRQFSNSRSEMNVSTLELGDSALYLCASSSGLAGGNEQFFGPGTRLTVL.

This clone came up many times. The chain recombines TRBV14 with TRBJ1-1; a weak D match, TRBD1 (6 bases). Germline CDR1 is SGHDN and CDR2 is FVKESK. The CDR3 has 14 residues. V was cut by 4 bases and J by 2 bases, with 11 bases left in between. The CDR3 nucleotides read TGTGCCAGCAGCCTAATCAGGGGAAACACTGAAGCTTTCTTT. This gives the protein CASSLIRGNTEAFF.

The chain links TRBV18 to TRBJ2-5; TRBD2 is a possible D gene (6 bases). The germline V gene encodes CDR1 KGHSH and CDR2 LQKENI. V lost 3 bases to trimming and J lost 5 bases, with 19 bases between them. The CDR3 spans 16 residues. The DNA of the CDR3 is TGTGCCAGCTCACCTCCCGGAGGGGTCAGCGTTGAGACCCAGTACTTC. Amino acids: CASSPPGGVSVETQYF.

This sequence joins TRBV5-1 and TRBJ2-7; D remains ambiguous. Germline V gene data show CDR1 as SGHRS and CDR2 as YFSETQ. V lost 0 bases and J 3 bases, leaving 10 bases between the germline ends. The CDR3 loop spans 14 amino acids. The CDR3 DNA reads TGCGCCAGCAGCTTGGGTCTACAGAACTACGAGCAGTACTTC. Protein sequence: CASSLGLQNYEQYF.

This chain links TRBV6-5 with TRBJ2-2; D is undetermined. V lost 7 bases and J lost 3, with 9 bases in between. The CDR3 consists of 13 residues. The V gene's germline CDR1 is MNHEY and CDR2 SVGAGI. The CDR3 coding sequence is TGTGCCAGCAACTCCGCGGACACCGGGGAGCTGTTTTTT. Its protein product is CASNSADTGELFF.

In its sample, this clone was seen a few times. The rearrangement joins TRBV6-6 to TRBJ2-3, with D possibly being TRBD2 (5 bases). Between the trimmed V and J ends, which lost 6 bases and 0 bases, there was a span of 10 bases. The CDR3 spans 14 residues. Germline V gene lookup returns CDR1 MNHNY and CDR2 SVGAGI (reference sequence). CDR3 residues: CASSQASSTDTQYF. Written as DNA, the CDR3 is TGTGCCAGCAGCCAGGCTAGCAGCACAGATACGCAGTATTTT.

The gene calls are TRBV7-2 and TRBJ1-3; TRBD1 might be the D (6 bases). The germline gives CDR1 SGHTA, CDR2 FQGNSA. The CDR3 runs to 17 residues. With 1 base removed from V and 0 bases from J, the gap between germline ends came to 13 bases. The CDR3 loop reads CASSLVQGLYSGNTIYF. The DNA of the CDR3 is TGTGCCAGCAGCTTAGTACAGGGCTTATACTCTGGAAACACCATATATTTT.

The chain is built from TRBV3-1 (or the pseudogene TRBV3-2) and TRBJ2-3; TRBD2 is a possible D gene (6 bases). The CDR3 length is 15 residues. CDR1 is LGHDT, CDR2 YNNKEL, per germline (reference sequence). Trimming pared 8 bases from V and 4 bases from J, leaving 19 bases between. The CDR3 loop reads CASGRTSSLADTQYF. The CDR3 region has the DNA TGTGCCAGCGGCCGTACTAGCTCTCTTGCAGATACGCAGTATTTT.

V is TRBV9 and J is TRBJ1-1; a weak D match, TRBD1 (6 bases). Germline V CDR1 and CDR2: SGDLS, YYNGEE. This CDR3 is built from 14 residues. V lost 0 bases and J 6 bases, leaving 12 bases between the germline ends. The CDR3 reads CASSVGTARSEAFF. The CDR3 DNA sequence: TGTGCCAGCAGCGTAGGGACAGCCCGATCTGAAGCTTTCTTT.

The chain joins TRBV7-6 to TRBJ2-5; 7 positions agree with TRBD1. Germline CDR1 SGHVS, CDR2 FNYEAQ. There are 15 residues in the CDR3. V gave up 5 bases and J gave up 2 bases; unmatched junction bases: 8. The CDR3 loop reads CASSPSGTEQETQYF. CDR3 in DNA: TGTGCCAGCAGCCCATCCGGGACAGAACAAGAGACCCAGTACTTC. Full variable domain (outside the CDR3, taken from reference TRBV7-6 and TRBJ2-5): GAGVSQSPRYKVTKRGQDVALRCDPISGHVSLYWYRQALGQGPEFLTYFNYEAQQDKSGLPNDRFSAERPEGSISTLTIQRTEQRDSAMYRCASSPSGTEQETQYFGPGTRLLVL.

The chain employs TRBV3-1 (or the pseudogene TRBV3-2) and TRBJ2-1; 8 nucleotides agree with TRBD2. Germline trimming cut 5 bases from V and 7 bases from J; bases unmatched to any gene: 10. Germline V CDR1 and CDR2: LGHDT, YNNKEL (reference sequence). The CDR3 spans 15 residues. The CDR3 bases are TGTGCCAGCAGCAATAGCGGGAAGGTATGGAATGAGCAGTTCTTC. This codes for CASSNSGKVWNEQFF.

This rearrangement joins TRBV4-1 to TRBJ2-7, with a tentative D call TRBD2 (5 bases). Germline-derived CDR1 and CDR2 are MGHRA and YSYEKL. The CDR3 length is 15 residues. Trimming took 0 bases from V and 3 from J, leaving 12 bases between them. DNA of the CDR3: TGCGCCAGCAGCCAAGATCGGGCCGGGGTCTACGAGCAGTACTTC. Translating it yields CASSQDRAGVYEQYF.

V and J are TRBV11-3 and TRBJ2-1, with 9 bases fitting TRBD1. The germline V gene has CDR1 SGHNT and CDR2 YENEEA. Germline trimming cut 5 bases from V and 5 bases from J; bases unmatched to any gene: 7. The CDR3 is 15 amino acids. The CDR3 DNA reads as TGTGCCAGCAGCATACCGGGACAGGGTCACAATGAGCAGTTCTTC. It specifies CASSIPGQGHNEQFF. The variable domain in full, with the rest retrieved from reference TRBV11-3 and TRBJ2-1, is EAGVVQSPRYKIIEKKQPVAFWCNPISGHNTLYWYLQNLGQGPELLIRYENEEAVDDSQLPKDRFSAERLKGVDSTLKIQPAELGDSAVYLCASSIPGQGHNEQFFGPGTRLTVL.

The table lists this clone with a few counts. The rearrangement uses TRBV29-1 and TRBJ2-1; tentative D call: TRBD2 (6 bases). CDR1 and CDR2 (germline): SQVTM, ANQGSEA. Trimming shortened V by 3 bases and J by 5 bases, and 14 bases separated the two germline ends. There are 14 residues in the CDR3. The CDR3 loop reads CSVEGGIRNNEQFF. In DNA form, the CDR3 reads TGCAGCGTTGAGGGCGGGATACGGAACAATGAGCAGTTCTTC.